The 27 T cell receptor beta chains below come from one sample, sequenced in a study of shared clonotypes between healthy human individuals. TCRdb's copy holds only in-frame clones and misses some; the assay was immunoSEQ multiplex PCR. The sample holds 400,000 to 500,000 clones, 70% to 80% seen once. Sequencing was carried out using PBMCs. These receptors all stem from a woman between 35 and 50 years old in good health. Some clones in this sample may be carry-over from other donors' samples.

The chain carries TRBV30 and TRBJ1-1; no clear D gene. The CDR3 sequence is 12 residues long. Germline V gene lookup returns CDR1 GTSNPN and CDR2 SVGIG (reference sequence). V was trimmed by 2 bases and J by 4 bases, leaving 8 bases between them. CDR3: CAWSTAGTEAFF. CDR3 nucleotides: TGTGCCTGGAGTACGGCAGGCACTGAAGCTTTCTTT.

The gene calls are TRBV6-1 and TRBJ2-7; 9 bases map to TRBD1. The CDR3 runs to 16 residues. The V gene's germline CDR1 is MNHNS and CDR2 SASEGT. J gave up 5 bases and V 0 bases, and 8 bases lay outside the gene matches. CDR3 sequence (DNA): TGTGCCAGCAGTGAAGCGGGAGGACAGGGGTCCCACGAGCAGTACTTC. Protein product: CASSEAGGQGSHEQYF.

This clone was counted only a few times. The sample holds other DNA sequences that translate to the same CDR3. The chain is built from TRBV5-1 and TRBJ1-1; the D gene is possibly TRBD1 (5 bases). The germline V gene encodes CDR1 SGHRS and CDR2 YFSETQ. This CDR3 is built from 17 residues. Trimming cost V 1 base and J 4 bases, with 20 bases left between them. The CDR3 nucleotides read TGCGCCAGCAGCTTGTCCGGGTTTTGGGGGGAGAGCACTGAAGCTTTCTTT. This encodes CASSLSGFWGESTEAFF.

The V and J genes are TRBV5-1 and TRBJ1-1, with 8 bases identical to TRBD1. V was clipped by 0 bases and J by 7 bases; unmatched bases: 8. The CDR3 is 15 amino acids. The germline V gene has CDR1 SGHRS and CDR2 YFSETQ. The CDR3 DNA sequence: TGCGCCAGCAGCTTGGCTGCGACAGGGGAAGTTGAAGCTTTCTTT. Residues: CASSLAATGEVEAFF.

This clone occurred a few times. This chain joins TRBV5-1 and TRBJ1-2; D unresolved. Trimming took off 0 bases at V and 2 bases at J, with 17 bases between the two ends. Germline V CDR1 and CDR2: SGHRS, YFSETQ. The CDR3 covers 17 residues. The CDR3 protein is CASSLAVVSTQNYGYTF. The DNA for the CDR3 is TGCGCCAGCAGCTTGGCCGTGGTTAGTACACAGAACTATGGCTACACCTTC.

This clone has only a few counts. The chain combines TRBV7-6 with TRBJ1-5; no clear D gene. V was pared by 3 bases and J by 4 bases, with 7 bases between. The CDR3 is made up of 13 amino acids. Germline V CDR1 and CDR2: SGHVS, FNYEAQ. DNA of the CDR3: TGTGCCAGCAGCTTGTACGAGAATCAGCCCCAGCATTTT. This translates into CASSLYENQPQHF.

The rearrangement links TRBV7-2 to TRBJ2-5; D remains unclear. This CDR3 spans 14 amino acids. Trimming pared 6 bases from V and 2 bases from J, leaving 13 bases between. Germline V gene lookup returns CDR1 SGHTA and CDR2 FQGNSA. CDR3 DNA sequence: TGTGCCAGCAGTGAAGGACGGCTTCAAGAGACCCAGTACTTC. Amino acids: CASSEGRLQETQYF.

This clone was counted a few times. The chain couples TRBV10-3 to TRBJ2-7; D gene unclear. This CDR3 has 15 residues. The V gene lost 0 bases and the J gene lost 3 bases, with 12 bases spanning the gap. Germline CDR1 and CDR2: ENHRY and SYGVKD. CDR3 in amino acids: CAISESSPTLYEQYF. The CDR3 DNA reads TGTGCCATCAGTGAGTCTTCCCCAACCCTCTACGAGCAGTACTTC.

This clone showed up just a few times. V gene TRBV7-8 combines with J gene TRBJ1-1, with D tentatively TRBD1 (5 bases). Trimming pared 5 bases from V and 7 bases from J, leaving 14 bases between. CDR3 length: 13 amino acids. CDR1 and CDR2 (germline): SGHVS, FQNEAQ. The CDR3 is CASSPTGTVEAFF. The DNA for the CDR3 is TGTGCCAGCAGCCCAACCGGGACGGTTGAAGCTTTCTTT.

The chain employs TRBV28 and TRBJ1-2, with TRBD1 identical over 12 bases. CDR1 is MDHEN and CDR2 is SYDVKM in the germline V gene. V was pared by 6 bases and J by 0 bases, with 5 bases of the junction left unmatched. CDR3 length: 16 amino acids. The CDR3 here is CASRGDRGPANYGYTF. The CDR3 DNA follows: TGTGCCAGCAGGGGGGACAGGGGGCCAGCTAACTATGGCTACACCTTC.

The gene calls are TRBV4-3 and TRBJ1-2, with 7 bases aligning to TRBD1. The CDR3 is 17 amino acids. V lost 4 bases, J lost 4 bases, and 15 bases stayed unmatched. Germline V gives CDR1 LGHNA, CDR2 YSLEER. CDR3 DNA: TGCGCCAGCAGCCTACCGACTGGACAGGCGGGTGGCTATGGCTACACCTTC. This sequence encodes CASSLPTGQAGGYGYTF.

This sequence joins TRBV9 and TRBJ2-2; D perhaps matches TRBD1 (5 bases). Germline CDR1 and CDR2: SGDLS and YYNGEE. This CDR3 spans 14 amino acids. Trimming removed 4 bases from V and 2 bases from J, with 9 bases in between. CDR3 loop: CASSQTDNTGELFF. DNA of the CDR3: TGTGCCAGCAGCCAGACAGATAACACCGGGGAGCTGTTTTTT. The variable domain in full, with the rest retrieved from reference TRBV9 and TRBJ2-2, is DSGVTQTPKHLITATGQRVTLRCSPRSGDLSVYWYQQSLDQGLQFLIQYYNGEERAKGNILERFSAQQFPDLHSELNLSSLELGDSALYFCASSQTDNTGELFFGEGSRLTVL.

This clone was found a few times. The J gene is TRBJ1-2, the V gene TRBV2; no reliable D call. Germline loops: CDR1 SNHLY, CDR2 FYNNEI. V was clipped by 4 bases and J by 4 bases, with 10 bases between them. The CDR3 loop spans 13 amino acids. CDR3 protein: CASSANGIYGYTF. The CDR3 DNA reads as TGTGCCAGCAGTGCGAATGGGATCTATGGCTACACCTTC. Full variable domain (rest looked up from reference TRBV2 and TRBJ1-2): EPEVTQTPSHQVTQMGQEVILRCVPISNHLYFYWYRQILGQKVEFLVSFYNNEISEKSEIFDDQFSVERPDGSNFTLKIRSTKLEDSAMYFCASSANGIYGYTFGSGTRLTVV.

The chain employs TRBV2 and TRBJ2-7, with 14 nucleotides matching TRBD2. Looked up from germline, CDR1 is SNHLY and CDR2 is FYNNEI. This CDR3 spans 15 amino acids. V lost 8 bases to trimming and J lost 4 bases; unmatched junction nucleotides: 7. The CDR3 is CASRGTSGSSYEQYF. CDR3 nucleotides: TGTGCCAGCCGGGGGACTAGCGGGAGCTCGTACGAGCAGTACTTC.

The rearrangement joins TRBV28 to TRBJ2-7; 8 positions match TRBD2. The CDR3 runs to 14 residues. V lost 6 bases and J lost 1; bases outside the gene matches: 5. CDR1 is MDHEN, CDR2 SYDVKM, per germline. CDR3 coding DNA: TGTGCCAGCAGAAAGCGGGAGAGGTCCTACGAGCAGTACTTC. This translates into CASRKRERSYEQYF.

The chain is built from TRBV7-6 and TRBJ2-7; a weak D match, TRBD2 (5 bases). The germline gives CDR1 SGHVS, CDR2 FNYEAQ. The CDR3 is made up of 13 amino acids. The V gene lost 5 bases and the J gene lost 6 bases, with 14 bases spanning the gap. This CDR3 reads CASSLRGRGEQYF. CDR3 bases: TGTGCCAGCAGCCTCCGGGGTAGAGGCGAGCAGTACTTC.

Regarding this clone: A single base separates this from a much larger clone, so it may be a read error. This sequence joins TRBV28 and TRBJ2-7; 7 bases line up with TRBD1. Per the germline V gene, CDR1 is MDHEN and CDR2 is SYDVKM. This CDR3 contains 15 residues. The CDR3 loop reads CASSLLWQGVVEKYF. The DNA of the CDR3 is TGTGCCAGCAGTTTATTATGGCAGGGGGTGGTCGAGAAGTACTTC.

The chain recombines TRBV7-2 with TRBJ2-5, with unresolved D. Germline CDR1 reads SGHTA; CDR2 reads FQGNSA. V was shortened by 3 bases and J by 4 bases, with 12 bases between the two germline ends. CDR3 length equals 14 residues. In nucleotides, the CDR3 is TGTGCCAGCAGCTTTCAGGCCACGGGAGAGACCCAGTACTTC. Translating gives CASSFQATGETQYF. The complete variable domain, with remaining parts taken from reference TRBV7-2 and TRBJ2-5, reads GAGVSQSPSNKVTEKGKDVELRCDPISGHTALYWYRQSLGQGLEFLIYFQGNSAPDKSGLPSDRFSAERTGGSVSTLTIQRTQQEDSAVYLCASSFQATGETQYFGPGTRLLVL.

The chain links TRBV7-2 to TRBJ1-2; D may be TRBD1 (5 bases). Trimming left V 2 bases short and J 4 bases short, with 14 bases between. CDR1 is SGHTA, CDR2 FQGNSA, per germline. The CDR3 has 15 residues. The CDR3 bases are TGTGCCAGCAGCTTAAGCGTACAGGCTAGCTATGGCTACACCTTC. Amino acids: CASSLSVQASYGYTF.

A note on this clone: A far larger clone is only one base removed, so a read error is likely. The chain employs TRBV7-2 and TRBJ1-5; TRBD1 aligns across 8 bases. The CDR3 spans 17 residues. The V segment lost 1 base and the J segment 2 bases; nucleotides outside the gene matches: 7. Germline V gene sequence: CDR1 SGHTA, CDR2 FQGNSA. CDR3 amino acids: CASSLVAGGSGNQPQHF. CDR3 in DNA: TGTGCCAGCAGCTTAGTAGCAGGGGGCAGTGGCAATCAGCCCCAGCATTTT.

The chain carries TRBV7-2 and TRBJ2-5, with TRBD1 as a possible D gene (6 bases). The J call may be incorrect, as the DNA end agrees better with TRBJ2-7. The CDR3 runs 12 residues. Per germline, CDR1 SGHTA and CDR2 FQGNSA. The CDR3 sequence: CASSTGFYEQYF. CDR3 in DNA: TGTGCCAGCAGCACAGGGTTTTACGAGCAGTACTTC.

This clone has only one observation. The chain is built from TRBV14 and TRBJ1-2; 10 nucleotides align to TRBD1. The V gene end was trimmed by 4 bases and the J gene end by 4 bases; junction bases not matched to a gene: 9. The germline gives CDR1 SGHDN, CDR2 FVKESK. The CDR3 totals 16 residues. The CDR3 DNA reads as TGTGCCAGCAGCCGAGACAGGGGGCCTTCCTTCTATGGCTACACCTTC. The encoded protein is CASSRDRGPSFYGYTF.

The chain carries TRBV6-5 and TRBJ2-2; D unclear. This CDR3 is 14 amino acids long. V was shortened by 7 bases and J by 2 bases, with 11 bases between the two germline ends. CDR1 and CDR2 (germline): MNHEY, SVGAGI. The DNA for the CDR3 is TGTGCCAGCAAAAAGGGCAGAAACACCGGGGAGCTGTTTTTT. Translation gives CASKKGRNTGELFF.

At least ten counts were recorded for this clone. V usage is TRBV30 and J usage is TRBJ2-1; 7 bases map to TRBD2. The J segment lost 10 bases and the V segment lost 3 bases, leaving 3 bases of the junction unmatched. The CDR3 is made up of 11 amino acids. The germline CDR1 and CDR2 sequences are GTSNPN and SVGIG (reference sequence). The DNA of the CDR3 is TGTGCCTGGAGCCGGGAGGCCGAGCAGTTCTTC. Translation: CAWSREAEQFF.

The rearrangement joins TRBV10-3 to TRBJ2-5; D gene unclear. Near its end, the DNA agrees better with TRBJ2-7, so the J call may be wrong. Germline values: CDR1 ENHRY, CDR2 SYGVKD. The length of the CDR3 is 14 residues. The CDR3 region is CAISESSRYYEQYF. The CDR3 coding sequence is TGTGCCATCAGTGAGTCCAGTCGCTACTACGAGCAGTACTTC.

Note on this clone: Sequence at one end of the junction differs from germline and may be a read error. Other DNA sequences in this sample translate to the same CDR3. The V gene is TRBV28, the J gene TRBJ1-4, with 7 bases that match TRBD1. The CDR3 extends over 13 amino acids. CDR1 is MDHEN, CDR2 SYDVKM, per germline. The CDR3 coding sequence is TGTGCTAGCAGTGAAGGACAGGCACCAAAACTGTTTTTT. Its translation is CASSEGQAPKLFF. Variable domain in full (rest from reference TRBV28 and TRBJ1-4): DVKVTQSSRYLVKRTGEKVFLECVQDMDHENMFWYRQDPGLGLRLIYFSYDVKMKEKGDIPEGYSVSREKKERFSLILESASTNQTSMYLCASSEGQAPKLFFGSGTQLSVL.

This clone was recorded a few times. The rearrangement uses TRBV5-6 and TRBJ1-2; 7 positions agree with TRBD1. Germline assignment: CDR1 SGHDT and CDR2 YYEEEE. This CDR3 comprises 16 residues. V lost 6 bases to trimming and J lost 4 bases; unmatched junction nucleotides: 15. The CDR3 nucleotides are TGTGCCAGCACCAGGGGGGCAGGGAACCGACCCTATGGCTACACCTTC. Translating gives CASTRGAGNRPYGYTF.